These 32 T cell receptor beta chains were sequenced from one sample in a study of blood T cell repertoires in COVID-19. This table comes from immunoSEQ multiplex PCR, and its TCRdb copy is limited to in-frame clones, with some not included. The sample records about 54,000 clones, around nine tenths being singletons. Sequenced sample: peripheral blood. These receptors were taken from a middle-aged woman with active COVID-19.

The chain has TRBV20-1 and TRBJ2-1; 11 bases align to TRBD1. The V gene's germline CDR1 is DFQATT and CDR2 SNEGSKA (reference sequence). CDR3 size: 14 residues. The V segment lost 6 bases and the J segment 6 bases; nucleotides outside the gene matches: 7. CDR3 bases: TGCAGTGCCAGTCCCGGGACAGGGGGCAATGAGCAGTTCTTC. Its translation is CSASPGTGGNEQFF.

This chain uses TRBV19 with TRBJ1-2, with 7 bases identical to TRBD1. Trimming at V came to 9 bases and at J to 3 bases, leaving 4 bases not matched to a gene. The CDR3 sequence is 12 residues long. The germline gives CDR1 LNHDA, CDR2 SQIVND (reference sequence). The CDR3 coding sequence is TGTGCCAGCCAGGGGGTCGACTATGGCTACACCTTC. This gives the protein CASQGVDYGYTF.

The rearrangement joins TRBV6-5 to TRBJ2-2; 10 nucleotides align to TRBD2. CDR3 length: 16 residues. The junction had 4 bases not matched to a gene; V was cut back by 0 bases and J by 6 bases. Germline values: CDR1 MNHEY, CDR2 SVGAGI. DNA of the CDR3: TGTGCCAGCAGTTACTCAGCGGGGGGGCCTCCCGGGGAGCTGTTTTTT. Protein sequence: CASSYSAGGPPGELFF.

The V and J genes are TRBV6-6 and TRBJ1-2; TRBD1 might be the D (6 bases). Germline-derived CDR1 and CDR2 are MNHNY and SVGAGI (reference sequence). The ends were cut back, 6 bases at V and 5 bases at J, with 19 bases in the middle. The CDR3 consists of 15 residues. This CDR3 is CASSPGTRVRYGYTF. The DNA of the CDR3 is TGTGCCAGCAGCCCCGGGACACGGGTCCGTTATGGCTACACCTTC.

This clone was recorded once. This sequence joins TRBV7-9 and TRBJ1-3, with D tentatively TRBD1 (6 bases). The CDR3 consists of 16 residues. Germline V lookup: CDR1 SEHNR, CDR2 FQNEAQ (reference sequence). Trimming left V 4 bases short and J 4 bases short, with 17 bases between. The CDR3 is CASSSTKTGKGNTIYF. In DNA form, the CDR3 reads TGTGCCAGCAGCTCGACAAAGACAGGAAAAGGAAACACCATATATTTT.

This clone was recorded only once. This chain uses TRBV6-5 with TRBJ1-1, with 9 bases lining up with TRBD1. The germline CDR1 and CDR2 sequences are MNHEY and SVGAGI. V was pared by 5 bases and J by 0 bases, with 4 bases of the junction left unmatched. This CDR3 has 15 amino acids. The CDR3 loop is CASSPGTGLNTEAFF. The CDR3, as DNA: TGTGCCAGCAGTCCGGGGACAGGGTTGAACACTGAAGCTTTCTTT.

V is TRBV29-1 and J is TRBJ1-1; D gene unclear. The germline V gene encodes CDR1 SQVTM and CDR2 ANQGSEA. The germline V and J ends were trimmed by 6 bases and 2 bases, with 13 bases remaining between them. The CDR3 is 13 amino acids. The CDR3 region has the DNA TGCAGCGTGAGAAGATACCTCAACACTGAAGCTTTCTTT. It is translated as CSVRRYLNTEAFF.

The DNA of the CDR3 is TGCGCCAGCAGCCCGAGGGGACTAGCGGGAACCGGAGGGAAGAATGAGCAGTTCTTC. Residues: CASSPRGLAGTGGKNEQFF. The chain couples TRBV5-1 to TRBJ2-1; TRBD2 matches 13 bases. Germline V CDR1 and CDR2: SGHRS, YFSETQ. V lost 4 bases and J lost 7; bases outside the gene matches: 17. The CDR3 sequence is 19 residues long.

The sample holds a few counts of this clone. The V and J genes are TRBV6-5 and TRBJ2-7, with 7 bases identical to TRBD1. This CDR3 comprises 14 residues. In germline, CDR1 is MNHEY, CDR2 SVGAGI. The trim removed 5 bases at V and 3 bases at J, leaving 7 bases unmatched. The CDR3 protein is CASSRQGGVYEQYF. The CDR3 DNA reads TGTGCCAGCAGTCGACAGGGTGGGGTCTACGAGCAGTACTTC.

J is TRBJ1-4 and V is TRBV5-1; TRBD1 matches 11 bases. The CDR3 spans 13 residues. Per germline, CDR1 SGHRS and CDR2 YFSETQ. Trimming took 2 bases from V and 11 from J; bases not matched to a gene: 2. In DNA form, the CDR3 reads TGCGCCAGCAGCTTATGGGACAGGGGGAAACTGTTTTTT. Encoded protein: CASSLWDRGKLFF.

This chain uses TRBV7-2 with TRBJ2-7; 11 positions match TRBD2. V gave up 1 base and J gave up 5 bases; unmatched junction bases: 10. Germline V gene lookup returns CDR1 SGHTA and CDR2 FQGNSA. The CDR3 has 17 amino acids. Written as DNA, the CDR3 is TGTGCCAGCAGCTTAGAACCATCTAGCGGGGGGATCCACGAGCAGTACTTC. Translating it yields CASSLEPSSGGIHEQYF.

The V gene is TRBV4-2, the J gene TRBJ1-3, with TRBD1 matching 7 bases. The length of the CDR3 is 15 residues. After removal of 3 bases from V and 0 bases from J, the junction contained 2 bases not matched to a gene. CDR1 is LGHNA and CDR2 is YNFKEQ in the germline V gene. The CDR3: CASSQGTASGNTIYF. CDR3 sequence (DNA): TGTGCCAGCAGCCAGGGGACAGCCTCTGGAAACACCATATATTTT.

V is TRBV29-1 and J is TRBJ2-5, with 9 bases aligning to TRBD2. Germline CDR1 SQVTM, CDR2 ANQGSEA. Losses at the gene ends were 1 base for V and 5 bases for J; bases not matched to a gene: 8. The CDR3 runs 15 residues. The CDR3 region is CSVEGSAGGYETQYF. Here the CDR3 DNA reads TGCAGCGTTGAAGGATCTGCGGGGGGGTACGAGACCCAGTACTTC.

V usage is TRBV7-9 and J usage is TRBJ2-1, with 10 bases lining up with TRBD1. The CDR3 has 13 amino acids. After removal of 4 bases from V and 7 bases from J, the junction contained 1 base not matched to a gene. Per germline, CDR1 SEHNR and CDR2 FQNEAQ (reference sequence). DNA of the CDR3: TGTGCCAGCAGCTGGACAGGGGGGAATGAGCAGTTCTTC. Translating gives CASSWTGGNEQFF. Full variable domain (rest looked up from reference TRBV7-9 and TRBJ2-1): DTGVSQNPRHKITKRGQNVTFRCDPISEHNRLYWYRQTLGQGPEFLTYFQNEAQLEKSRLLSDRFSAERPKGSFSTLEIQRTEQGDSAMYLCASSWTGGNEQFFGPGTRLTVL.

The rearrangement links TRBV10-1 to TRBJ1-3; D not certain. This CDR3 spans 18 amino acids. Per germline, CDR1 WNHNN and CDR2 SYGVQD (reference sequence). V lost 3 bases and J lost 4, with 22 bases in between. CDR3 in DNA: TGCGCCAGCAGTGATGATTGCGGGTCCACCAGGACGGGAAACACCATATATTTT. The encoded protein is CASSDDCGSTRTGNTIYF.

The rearrangement joins TRBV30 to TRBJ1-2; D gene uncertain. V shed 3 bases and J shed 7 bases, with 9 bases lying between them. From germline, CDR1 is GTSNPN and CDR2 SVGIG (reference sequence). The CDR3 covers 11 residues. For the CDR3, the DNA is TGTGCCTGGAGGGAGAGCAGTGGCTACACCTTC. It translates to CAWRESSGYTF.

This chain uses TRBV19 with TRBJ2-2, with 7 positions matching TRBD1. There are 15 residues in the CDR3. The germline CDR1 and CDR2 sequences are LNHDA and SQIVND (reference sequence). J was trimmed by 6 bases and V by 4 bases; bases with no gene match: 8. The CDR3 DNA follows: TGTGCCAGTAGTAGCACAGGGGCAATAGCCGGGGAGCTGTTTTTT. Translation: CASSSTGAIAGELFF.

Only one count was recorded for this clone. V usage is TRBV7-8 and J usage is TRBJ2-7; the D gene is possibly TRBD2 (5 bases). The germline CDR1 and CDR2 sequences are SGHVS and FQNEAQ. Trimming shortened V by 0 bases and J by 0 bases, and 6 bases separated the two germline ends. There are 14 residues in the CDR3. CDR3 sequence (DNA): TGTGCCAGCAGCTTAGCCGGGGTCTCCTACGAGCAGTACTTC. It translates to CASSLAGVSYEQYF.

The rearrangement joins TRBV7-2 to TRBJ1-2; 10 bases are a match to TRBD1. Germline trimming cut 1 base from V and 2 bases from J; bases unmatched to any gene: 7. This CDR3 contains 17 residues. CDR1 and CDR2 from the germline V gene are SGHTA and FQGNSA. The chain's CDR3 is CASSLGGTGAGNYGYTF. DNA for the CDR3: TGTGCCAGCAGCTTAGGCGGGACAGGGGCTGGAAACTATGGCTACACCTTC.

In its sample, this clone was seen once. The gene calls are TRBV3-1 (or the pseudogene TRBV3-2) and TRBJ2-3; 13 positions match TRBD2. V was pared by 6 bases and J by 6 bases, with 9 bases of the junction left unmatched. The CDR3 has 16 residues. CDR1 LGHDT and CDR2 YNNKEL come from the germline V gene (reference sequence). The CDR3, as DNA: TGTGCCAGCAGTTACCGGACTAGCGGGGGTTCCGATACGCAGTATTTT. Translating gives CASSYRTSGGSDTQYF.

This clone was observed once. V usage is TRBV10-3 and J usage is TRBJ1-4; 7 nucleotides match TRBD1. The V gene end was trimmed by 5 bases and the J gene end by 5 bases; junction bases not matched to a gene: 2. In germline, CDR1 is ENHRY, CDR2 SYGVKD. This CDR3 contains 13 residues. The CDR3 loop reads CAISKDRNEKLFF. For the CDR3, the DNA is TGTGCCATCAGTAAGGACAGGAATGAAAAACTGTTTTTT.

The chain joins TRBV5-1 to TRBJ2-7; possibly TRBD1 for D (6 bases). Germline V gives CDR1 SGHRS, CDR2 YFSETQ. The germline V and J ends were trimmed by 2 bases and 1 base, with 10 bases remaining between them. CDR3 size: 14 residues. For the CDR3, the DNA is TGCGCCAGCAGCTTAGGACAGAGTTCCTACGAGCAGTACTTC. This gives the protein CASSLGQSSYEQYF.

The sample holds a few counts of this clone. This sequence joins TRBV10-3 and TRBJ1-3; D perhaps matches TRBD1 (6 bases). CDR3 length equals 15 residues. Germline values: CDR1 ENHRY, CDR2 SYGVKD. V dropped 8 bases and J dropped 0 bases, with 14 bases sitting between them. The CDR3 region is CAIGGHSPSGNTIYF. CDR3 sequence (DNA): TGTGCCATCGGGGGACACTCCCCCTCTGGAAACACCATATATTTT.

The rearrangement joins TRBV7-3 to TRBJ2-1; 11 bases fit TRBD2. The CDR3 loop spans 15 amino acids. Germline V lookup: CDR1 SGHTA, CDR2 FQGTGA. The junction had 4 bases not matched to a gene; V was cut back by 3 bases and J by 6 bases. The CDR3 is CASSFSLAGGNEQFF. For the CDR3, the DNA is TGTGCCAGCAGCTTCTCGCTAGCGGGAGGCAATGAGCAGTTCTTC. Filled out from reference TRBV7-3 and TRBJ2-1, the complete variable domain reads GAGVSQTPSNKVTEKGKYVELRCDPISGHTALYWYRQSLGQGPEFLIYFQGTGAADDSGLPNDRFFAVRPEGSVSTLKIQRTERGDSAVYLCASSFSLAGGNEQFFGPGTRLTVL.

The chain links TRBV3-1 (or the pseudogene TRBV3-2) to TRBJ1-1; D call uncertain. Germline lookup yields CDR1 LGHDT and CDR2 YNNKEL (reference sequence). Trimming took 2 bases from V and 8 from J, leaving 12 bases between them. The CDR3 extends over 13 amino acids. CDR3 loop: CASSQTNPGEAFF. DNA of the CDR3: TGTGCCAGCAGCCAAACTAATCCGGGAGAAGCTTTCTTT.

This chain uses TRBV20-1 with TRBJ2-1; TRBD2 agrees at 9 bases. CDR3 size: 14 residues. V shed 3 bases, J shed 4 bases, and the junction held 4 bases outside the gene matches. The germline V gene encodes CDR1 DFQATT and CDR2 SNEGSKA (reference sequence). CDR3 nucleotides: TGCAGTGCTAGTCGAAGCGGGGGGTACAATGAGCAGTTCTTC. Its translation is CSASRSGGYNEQFF.

The chain uses TRBV5-1 and TRBJ1-5; 7 bases fit TRBD1. CDR3 length equals 14 residues. With 2 bases clipped from V and 6 bases from J, the junction kept 5 bases outside the gene matches. Per the germline V gene, CDR1 is SGHRS and CDR2 is YFSETQ. In DNA form, the CDR3 reads TGCGCCAGCAGCTTAATGCCAGGGGGTCAGCCCCAGCATTTT. It encodes CASSLMPGGQPQHF. Filled out from reference TRBV5-1 and TRBJ1-5, the complete variable domain reads KAGVTQTPRYLIKTRGQQVTLSCSPISGHRSVSWYQQTPGQGLQFLFEYFSETQRNKGNFPGRFSGRQFSNSRSEMNVSTLELGDSALYLCASSLMPGGQPQHFGDGTRLSIL.

The chain is built from TRBV4-1 and TRBJ2-6; maybe TRBD1 (6 bases). Trimming shortened V by 4 bases and J by 0 bases, and 22 bases separated the two germline ends. Germline V CDR1 and CDR2: MGHRA, YSYEKL. This CDR3 is built from 20 residues. The CDR3 DNA follows: TGCGCCAGCAGCCGGATGGGGACACCCTCCTGGAGCTCTGGGGCCAACGTCCTGACTTTC. Its translation is CASSRMGTPSWSSGANVLTF.

The chain combines TRBV5-4 with TRBJ1-2; TRBD1 aligns across 7 bases. With V trimmed by 1 base and J by 4 bases, 4 bases remained unmatched. The CDR3 runs to 14 residues. Germline loops: CDR1 SGHNT, CDR2 YYREEE (reference sequence). The CDR3 spells CASSLSGQTYGYTF. The CDR3 bases are TGTGCCAGCAGCTTGTCGGGACAGACCTATGGCTACACCTTC.

This rearrangement joins TRBV7-3 to TRBJ2-5; D is undetermined. Trimming took off 2 bases at V and 5 bases at J, with 21 bases between the two ends. The CDR3 covers 17 residues. Germline V CDR1 and CDR2: SGHTA, FQGTGA. This CDR3 reads CASSLCMVLTPGETQYF. The CDR3 region has the DNA TGTGCCAGCAGCTTATGTATGGTCCTTACCCCCGGGGAGACCCAGTACTTC. Drawing the rest from reference TRBV7-3 and TRBJ2-5, the complete variable domain is GAGVSQTPSNKVTEKGKYVELRCDPISGHTALYWYRQSLGQGPEFLIYFQGTGAADDSGLPNDRFFAVRPEGSVSTLKIQRTERGDSAVYLCASSLCMVLTPGETQYFGPGTRLLVL.

This clone appeared once. The chain uses TRBV5-1 and TRBJ2-7, with 8 nucleotides matching TRBD2. CDR1 and CDR2 from the germline V gene are SGHRS and YFSETQ. This CDR3 is built from 16 residues. The V segment lost 1 base and the J segment 1 base; nucleotides outside the gene matches: 7. This chain's CDR3 is CASSLLAGGISYEQYF. CDR3 sequence (DNA): TGCGCCAGCAGCTTGCTGGCGGGGGGTATATCCTACGAGCAGTACTTC.

This chain links TRBV5-6 with TRBJ1-5; D perhaps matches TRBD1 (5 bases). CDR3 length equals 15 residues. Germline V gene data show CDR1 as SGHDT and CDR2 as YYEEEE. V dropped 1 base and J dropped 6 bases, with 14 bases sitting between them. Here the CDR3 DNA reads TGTGCCAGCAGCTTGCAGGGCGGGACCGGTCAGCCCCAGCATTTT. It encodes CASSLQGGTGQPQHF.